The T cell receptor (beta chain) under discussion was sequenced for a study of OX40 agonist ivuxolimab in advanced cancers. Study at large: At 0.01 to 10 mg/kg, ivuxolimab was administered intravenously to patients every 2 weeks.

This clone was seen once. Its antigen is unknown. Findings and caveats of the study: At doses 0.1 to 3.0 mg/kg, CD4+ and CD8+ clones expanded. In general, CD8+ T cells held more expanded clones than CD4+ did, on average. In the expanded peripheral T cells, antigen specificity was never determined.

The CDR3 has 14 amino acids. Germline V gene sequence: CDR1 MNHNY, CDR2 SVGAGI (reference sequence). V lost 2 bases and J 6 bases, leaving 11 bases between the germline ends. Profiling relied on immunoSEQ multiplex PCR, and the TCRdb table lists in-frame clones only, not all of them. The data contain about 60,000 clones, nearly 95% of them singletons. The V and J genes are TRBV6-6 and TRBJ2-4; D possibly corresponds to TRBD1 (5 bases). Material: CD4+ or CD8+ T cells sorted from blood, obtained in a trial of the OX40 agonist ivuxolimab. The sequence came from an adult with an advanced solid tumor such as melanoma, head and neck, liver or kidney cancer. This chain's CDR3 is CASSYGQSGNIQYF. CDR3 sequence (DNA): TGTGCCAGCAGTTACGGACAATCCGGAAACATTCAGTACTTC.